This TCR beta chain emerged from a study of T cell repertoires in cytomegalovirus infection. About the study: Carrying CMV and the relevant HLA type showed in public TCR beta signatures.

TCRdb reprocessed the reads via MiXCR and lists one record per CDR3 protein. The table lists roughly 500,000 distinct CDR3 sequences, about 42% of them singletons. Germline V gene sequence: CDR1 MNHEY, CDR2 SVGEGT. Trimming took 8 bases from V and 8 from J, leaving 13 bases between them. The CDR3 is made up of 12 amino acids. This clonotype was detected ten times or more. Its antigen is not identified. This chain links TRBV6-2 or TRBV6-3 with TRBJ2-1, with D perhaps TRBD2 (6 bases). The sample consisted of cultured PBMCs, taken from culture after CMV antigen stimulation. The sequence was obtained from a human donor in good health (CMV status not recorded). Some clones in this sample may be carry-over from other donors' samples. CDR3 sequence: CASSGGGDEQFF. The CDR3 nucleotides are TGTGCCAGCTCAGGAGGCGGGGATGAGCAGTTCTTC.